The sample holds many counts of the clone carrying this TCR beta chain. The time point: sample taken at primary tumor resection. Extraction of whole RNA from tumor, nontumor lung or frozen PBMC preceded unsorted sequencing. The CDR3 totals 16 residues. V was trimmed by 3 bases and J by 0 bases, leaving 12 bases between them. This sample is part of a study of spatial heterogeneity in lung cancer. In the study overall: Beta-chain sequences were consistently detected more often than alpha-chain sequences.

Unique molecular identifiers tagged every individual TCR cDNA molecule. TCRdb re-analysed the 5' RACE reads in MiXCR, keeping a single row per CDR3 protein. The profile shows about 22,000 distinct CDR3 sequences, roughly 4.6% of them singletons. The starting material was PBMCs, obtained at surgery. The chain has TRBV12-3 or TRBV12-4 and TRBJ2-4; D is perhaps TRBD2 (5 bases). The receptor was isolated from a male donor with early-stage non-small cell lung cancer. CDR3 loop: CASSFGGRLAKNIQYF. CDR3 nucleotide sequence: TGTGCCAGCAGTTTTGGCGGGCGACTAGCCAAAAACATTCAGTACTTC.